This T cell receptor beta chain was sequenced for a study of blood T cell repertoires in COVID-19. Overall study context: Spain, Italy and the United States supplied samples that represented acute and convalescent COVID-19.

The data were produced by immunoSEQ multiplex PCR, yet TCRdb's version contains in-frame clones alone and is incomplete. The data show some 80,000 clones, with around 88% seen just once and around 5% held by the top ten. From germline, CDR1 is LNHDA and CDR2 SQIVND (reference sequence). The CDR3 spans 14 residues. V gave up 3 bases and J gave up 4 bases; unmatched junction bases: 4. Sequencing was performed on peripheral blood. V is TRBV19 and J is TRBJ1-1; TRBD1 matches 8 bases. The TCR originated in a woman aged 80 or over with active or convalescent COVID-19. Here the CDR3 reads CASSMRDRFTEAFF. As DNA, the CDR3 is TGTGCCAGTAGTATGCGGGACAGGTTCACTGAAGCTTTCTTT.